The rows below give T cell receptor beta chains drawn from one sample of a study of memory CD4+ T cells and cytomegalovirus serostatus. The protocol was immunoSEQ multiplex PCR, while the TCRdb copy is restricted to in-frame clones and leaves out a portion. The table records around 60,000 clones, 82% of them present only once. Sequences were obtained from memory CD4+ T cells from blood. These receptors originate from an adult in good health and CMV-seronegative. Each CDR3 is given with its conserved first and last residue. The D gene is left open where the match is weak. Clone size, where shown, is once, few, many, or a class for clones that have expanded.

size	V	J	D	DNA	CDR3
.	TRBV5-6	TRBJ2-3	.	TGTGCCAGCAGCCGACAGCGGCTCAGCACAGATACGCAGTATTTT	CASSRQRLSTDTQYF
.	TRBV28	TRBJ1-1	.	TGTGCCAGCATCTCGGCGAACACTGAAGCTTTCTTT	CASISANTEAFF
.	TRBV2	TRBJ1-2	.	TGTGCCAGCAGACACAGGGATAGCTATGGCTACACCTTC	CASRHRDSYGYTF
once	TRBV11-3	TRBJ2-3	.	TGTGCCAGCAGCCTAGGGGACCCCACAGATACGCAGTATTTT	CASSLGDPTDTQYF
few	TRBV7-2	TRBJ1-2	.	TGTGCCAGCAGCTCCCGGTCCTCTAACTATGGCTACACCTTC	CASSSRSSNYGYTF
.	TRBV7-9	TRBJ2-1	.	TGTGCCAGCAGCTTCGGCTACAACAATGAGCAGTTCTTC	CASSFGYNNEQFF
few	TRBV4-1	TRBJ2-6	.	TGCGCCAGCAGCCAAGATGTCGGCGGGGCTGGGGCCAACGTCCTGACTTTC	CASSQDVGGAGANVLTF
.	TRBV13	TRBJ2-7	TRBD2	TGTGCCAGCAGCTCCCGCGAACTAGCGGGAGGACCCTCGTACGAGCAGTACTTC	CASSSRELAGGPSYEQYF
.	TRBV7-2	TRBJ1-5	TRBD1	TGTGCCAGCAGCCAGGGGGGGGCAGTCAATCAGCCCCAGCATTTT	CASSQGGAVNQPQHF
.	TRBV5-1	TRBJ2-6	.	TGCGCCAGCGGGTACGGGGTGGGGACCGTCCTGACTTTC	CASGYGVGTVLTF
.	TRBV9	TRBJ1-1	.	TGTGCCAGCAGCGCCCCATTGGGCAGGGGGAACACTGAAGCTTTCTTT	CASSAPLGRGNTEAFF
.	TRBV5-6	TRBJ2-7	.	TGTGCCAGCAGCTTGGCTCCAGGTCCATACGAGCAGTACTTC	CASSLAPGPYEQYF
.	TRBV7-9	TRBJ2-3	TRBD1	TGTGCCAGCAGCTCCCAGACAGGGGCAAGCACAGATACGCAGTATTTT	CASSSQTGASTDTQYF
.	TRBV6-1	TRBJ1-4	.	TGTGCCAGCAGTGAAGCGGCGGGTGCAACTAATGAAAAACTGTTTTTT	CASSEAAGATNEKLFF
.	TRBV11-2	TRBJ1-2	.	TGTGCCAGCAGCCCACCTACAGGGTTCCATGGCTACACCTTC	CASSPPTGFHGYTF
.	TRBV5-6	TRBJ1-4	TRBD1	TGTGCCAGCAGCGCCGGACAGGCCTTTGCAACTAATGAAAAACTGTTTTTT	CASSAGQAFATNEKLFF
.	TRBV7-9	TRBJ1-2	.	TGTGCCAGCAGCTTATCGGTGGCCGTAGATGGCTACACCTTC	CASSLSVAVDGYTF
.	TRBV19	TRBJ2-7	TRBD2	TGTGCCAGTAGTAGAAAAACTAGCGGGACCTCGTACGAGCAGTACTTC	CASSRKTSGTSYEQYF
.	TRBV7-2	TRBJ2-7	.	TGTGCCAGCAGCTTGGGGGGGCCCCGCTCCTACGAGCAGTACTTC	CASSLGGPRSYEQYF
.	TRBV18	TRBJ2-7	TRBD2	TGTGCCAGCTCACCGCCGGGACTAGCTGCCGAGCAGTACTTC	CASSPPGLAAEQYF
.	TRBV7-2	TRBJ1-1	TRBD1	TGTGCCAGCAGCCCGGGACAGGGCGGGACTGAAGCTTTCTTT	CASSPGQGGTEAFF
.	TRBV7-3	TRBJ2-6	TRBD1	TGTGCCAGCAGCTTATGGGGACAGGGAGGCCCCCGAGGTGGGGCCAACGTCCTGACTTTC	CASSLWGQGGPRGGANVLTF
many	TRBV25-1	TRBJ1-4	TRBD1	TGTGCCAGCAGTGAATGGGGGACAGGGCTCGCAACTAATGAAAAACTGTTTTTT	CASSEWGTGLATNEKLFF
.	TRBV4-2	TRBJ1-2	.	TGTGCCAGCAGCCAGACCCGGTTAAACTATGGCTACACCTTC	CASSQTRLNYGYTF
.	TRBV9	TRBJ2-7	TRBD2	TGTGCCAGCAGCCCTCGGGTAGCGGGCGGAGGGGAGCAGTACTTC	CASSPRVAGGGEQYF
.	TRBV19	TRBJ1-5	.	TGTGCCAGTAGTCTTCAGAACAATCAGCCCCAGCATTTT	CASSLQNNQPQHF
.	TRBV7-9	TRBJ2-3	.	TGTGCCAGCACCAGAACGGGAGTCCCAGATACGCAGTATTTT	CASTRTGVPDTQYF
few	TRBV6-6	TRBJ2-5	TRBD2	TGTGCCAGCACCCGCCGGGGGGATTGGGAGACCCAGTACTTC	CASTRRGDWETQYF
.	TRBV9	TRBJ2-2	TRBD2	TGTGCCAGCAGCGTGACTAGCGGATTGAACACCGGGGAGCTGTTTTTT	CASSVTSGLNTGELFF
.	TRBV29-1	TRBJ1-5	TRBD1	TGCAGCGTCGCCCAGGACAGGAACAATCAGCCCCAGCATTTT	CSVAQDRNNQPQHF
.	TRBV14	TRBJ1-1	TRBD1	TGTGCCAGCAGCCAAGTTACAGGGGGCACTGAAGCTTTCTTT	CASSQVTGGTEAFF
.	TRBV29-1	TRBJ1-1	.	TGCAGCGCCAACAAGAACACTGAAGCTTTCTTT	CSANKNTEAFF
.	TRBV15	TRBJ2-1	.	TGTGCCACCGTCAGGAAGGGTTCCCACAATGAGCAGTTCTTC	CATVRKGSHNEQFF
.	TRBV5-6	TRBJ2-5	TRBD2	TGTGCCAGCAGCGGGATGGGACTAGCGGGGGCCCCAGCAGAGACCCAGTACTTC	CASSGMGLAGAPAETQYF
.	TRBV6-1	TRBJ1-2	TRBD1	TGTGCCAGCAGGGCGACAGGGGGCAACTATGGCTACACCTTC	CASRATGGNYGYTF
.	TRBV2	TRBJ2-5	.	TGTGCCAGCAGTATAGAGACCCAGTACTTC	CASSIETQYF
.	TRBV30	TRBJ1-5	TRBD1	TGTGCCTGCAAACCCCGGGACAGGGGAAAGGGGGCCGGTCAGCCCCAGCATTTT	CACKPRDRGKGAGQPQHF